This T cell receptor (beta chain) emerged from a study of blood T cell repertoires in COVID-19 (dated by TCRdb to the early 2020s). For the wider study: The collaborator samples originated in the United States, Italy and Spain and spanned the acute and convalescent phases of COVID-19. Samples were obtained from the ongoing ImmuneRACE study (first 160 participants) and from over a thousand subjects provided by 6 global collaborators. The material from the prospective study consisted of cDNA or gDNA derived from T cells, B-cell-depleted T cells, or PBMCs. The repertoires were released in a freely available public database meant as a resource for research on the immune response to SARS-CoV-2. A de-identified subject ID, COVID-19 status, age in years and sex were almost always included in the sample metadata. Subjects who had been exposed to COVID-19, were actively infected with it, or had recovered from it provided the deeply sampled blood TCRbeta repertoires that made up the dataset. Where available, HLA class I and class II types were taken from metadata supplied by the sample provider and were not determined by assay-based typing. Broad study findings and their caveats: How much clinical and demographic metadata was included differed by source and by participant, and the metadata was provided uncurated.

Enrolling through a virtual design, the prospective study's participants ranged in age from about 18 to 100 years and lived across 24 United States geographic areas. To assign participants to cohorts, the prospective study relied on clinical history that participants themselves reported in a screening survey and a study questionnaire. In the prospective study, whole blood, serum and a nasopharyngeal or oropharyngeal swab were collected from each participant by mobile phlebotomists. Additional blood draws and questionnaires over an approximately two-month period could optionally be provided by prospective study participants. Blood samples from the prospective study were shipped frozen or at room temperature prior to DNA extraction. Counted from cysteine to phenylalanine, this CDR3 has 17 amino acids. The sequence is cut down to CDR3 DNA, 51 bases in frame from base 1. Per the germline V gene, MDHEN is the CDR1 and SYDVKM is the CDR2. The junction shows trimming of 5 bases on V and 7 bases on J, plus 21 bases between the germline ends.

The immunoSEQ Assay, a bias-controlled multiplex PCR, was used to amplify TCRbeta CDR3 regions from genomic DNA. Per the authors' processing: Nucleated cell counts per sample were estimated from amplification of reference gene primers within the assay. To quantify the absolute abundance of each unique TCRbeta CDR3 rearrangement, sequence reads were collapsed and filtered. For each sample, productive Simpson clonality was calculated as the square root of Simpson's diversity index over productive rearrangements. TCRdb obtained this table from immuneACCESS and retained in-frame rearrangements with V and J assigned. These tables miss some clones; where compared with another copy, unresolved V genes account for less than half of the shortfall, and the remainder is unexplained. V, J and clone size are those of that table, while D and trimming were read from the DNA. The sample table holds 200,000 to 250,000 clones, of which approximately 80% were seen once. Clones ranked in the top ten supply roughly 4.5% of the sample.

Details on this clone: Its antigen remains unidentified. It has no much larger one-base neighbor in the sample; base qualities were not kept.

The sample comprised PBMCs or T cells enriched from blood (not recorded which). The V gene is TRBV28 and the J gene is TRBJ1-6; TRBD1 is a possible D gene, resting on 6 matching bases. The source of this sequence is a man aged 30-40 years with acute COVID-19. In nucleotides, the sequence is TGTGCCAGCAGTCCTCTGGGCAGGGGATCCATGAATTCACCCCTCCACTTT. Its translation reads: CASSPLGRGSMNSPLHF. The reference TRBV28 and TRBJ1-6 proteins fill in what lies around the CDR3, so the full variable domain reads DVKVTQSSRYLVKRTGEKVFLECVQDMDHENMFWYRQDPGLGLRLIYFSYDVKMKEKGDIPEGYSVSREKKERFSLILESASTNQTSMYLCASSPLGRGSMNSPLHFGNGTRLTVT.